One and the same sample provided the 2 T cell receptor beta chains below, sequenced in a study of neurological immune-mediated disorders (dated by TCRdb to the late 2010s). The library was prepared using 5' RACE. TCRdb names Illumina HiSeq 2500 as the instrument used. The public sequencing data were trimmed at Q25 with fastp and processed into clonotypes with MiXCR by TCRdb, which kept only in-frame beta chains. Entries that share a CDR3 protein sequence are merged under the most common genes and DNA. In this sample the table shows tens of thousands of distinct CDR3 sequences, 4% to 6% of which occur a single time. The ten largest clones add up to roughly 2.2% of the sample. The sample was PBMCs. These TCRs come from a woman aged 25 to 39 with multiple sclerosis.

This clonotype was seen many times. This sequence joins TRBV20-1 and TRBJ2-7; D is undetermined. Per the germline V gene, CDR1 is DFQATT and CDR2 is SNEGSKA (reference sequence). The CDR3 covers 11 residues. Trimming cost V 1 base and J 4 bases, with 5 bases left between them. CDR3 DNA: TGCAGTGCTAGAGCAACATACGAGCAGTACTTC. Translation gives CSARATYEQYF.

As concerns this clonotype: A junction end diverges from the germline sequence, so it may reflect a read error. The chain links TRBV5-1 to TRBJ1-1; D ambiguous. Germline lookup yields CDR1 SGHRS and CDR2 YFSETQ. This CDR3 contains 13 residues. CDR3 sequence reads: CASSLSANTEDFF. As DNA, the CDR3 is TGCGCCAGCAGCTTATCAGCGAACACTGAAGATTTCTTT.